This T cell receptor beta chain was identified during a study of identical twins. General observations from the study: Where beta out-of-frame sequences were concerned, excess twin sharing was weaker.

MiXCR, applied by TCRdb to the 5' RACE reads, yields one record per CDR3 protein. The repertoire holds approximately 500,000 distinct CDR3 sequences, with roughly 24% as singletons. This clonotype was seen a handful of times. What it recognizes is unknown. Every one of the donors was a healthy Caucasian. The same specimen was also included in a second study, on T cells expressing NK-cell markers. That report notes: An anti-gamma-delta TCR antibody restricted sorting to alpha-beta TCR T cells in several experiments. It was still unclear whether expanded NKG2C+ T cell clones were HCMV specific.

The sequenced sample consisted of CD4+ T cells sorted from blood. This sequence was found in a woman younger than 35 in good health.

The chain's CDR3 is CSAKPGGSTDTQYF. CDR3 sequence (DNA): TGCAGTGCGAAGCCCGGGGGGAGCACAGATACGCAGTATTTT. J is TRBJ2-3 and V is TRBV20-1; 7 bases are shared with TRBD2. There are 14 residues in the CDR3. Germline CDR1 is DFQATT and CDR2 is SNEGSKA (reference sequence). V shed 6 bases, J shed 0 bases, and the junction held 6 bases outside the gene matches.